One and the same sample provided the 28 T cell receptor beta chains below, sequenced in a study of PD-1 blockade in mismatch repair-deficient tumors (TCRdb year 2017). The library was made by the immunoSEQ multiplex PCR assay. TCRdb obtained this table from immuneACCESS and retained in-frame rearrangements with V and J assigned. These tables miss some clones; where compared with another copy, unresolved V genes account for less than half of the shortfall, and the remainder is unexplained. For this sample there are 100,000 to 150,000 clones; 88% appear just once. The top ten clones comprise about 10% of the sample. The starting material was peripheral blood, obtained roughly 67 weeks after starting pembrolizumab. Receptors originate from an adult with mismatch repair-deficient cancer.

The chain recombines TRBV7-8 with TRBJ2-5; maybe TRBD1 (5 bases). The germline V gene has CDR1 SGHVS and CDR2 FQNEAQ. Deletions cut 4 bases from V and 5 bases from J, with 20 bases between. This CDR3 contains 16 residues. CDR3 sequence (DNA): TGTGCCAGCAGCTCCGATAAATGGACACCCGTGGAGACCCAGTACTTC. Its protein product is CASSSDKWTPVETQYF.

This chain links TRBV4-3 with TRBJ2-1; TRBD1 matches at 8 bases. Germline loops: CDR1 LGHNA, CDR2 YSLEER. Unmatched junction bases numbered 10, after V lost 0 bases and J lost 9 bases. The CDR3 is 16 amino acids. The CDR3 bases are TGCGCCAGCAGCCAAGATTTAGGGACAGGTATTTTTGAGCAGTTCTTC. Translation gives CASSQDLGTGIFEQFF.

The chain's CDR3 is CAWDRGLGSNEQFF. The CDR3 nucleotides are TGTGCCTGGGACAGGGGGCTAGGAAGCAATGAGCAGTTCTTC. This chain connects TRBV30 to TRBJ2-1; 10 nucleotides line up with TRBD1. Trimming took 5 bases from V and 6 from J; bases not matched to a gene: 7. Germline CDR1 reads GTSNPN; CDR2 reads SVGIG (reference sequence). CDR3 size: 14 residues.

The CDR3 spells CASSQVPGATDTQYF. CDR3 bases: TGTGCCAGCAGCCAAGTACCGGGGGCTACAGATACGCAGTATTTT. V is TRBV4-2 and J is TRBJ2-3; D may be TRBD1 or TRBD2 (6 bases each). Looked up from germline, CDR1 is LGHNA and CDR2 is YNFKEQ. The CDR3 is 15 amino acids. Trimming took 1 base from V and 3 from J, leaving 11 bases between them.

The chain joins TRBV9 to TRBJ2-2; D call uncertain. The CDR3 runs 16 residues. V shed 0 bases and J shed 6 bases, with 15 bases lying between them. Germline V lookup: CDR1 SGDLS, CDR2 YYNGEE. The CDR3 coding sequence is TGTGCCAGCAGCGTAGGTCACTTATATGGGTCCGGGGAGCTGTTTTTT. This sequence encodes CASSVGHLYGSGELFF.

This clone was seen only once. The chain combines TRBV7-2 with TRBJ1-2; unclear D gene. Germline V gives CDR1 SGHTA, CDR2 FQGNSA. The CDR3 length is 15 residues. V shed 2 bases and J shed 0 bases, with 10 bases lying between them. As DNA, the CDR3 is TGTGCCAGCAGCTTAAGCCGGGATCCTAACTATGGCTACACCTTC. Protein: CASSLSRDPNYGYTF. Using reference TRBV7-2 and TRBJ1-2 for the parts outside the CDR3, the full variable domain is GAGVSQSPSNKVTEKGKDVELRCDPISGHTALYWYRQSLGQGLEFLIYFQGNSAPDKSGLPSDRFSAERTGGSVSTLTIQRTQQEDSAVYLCASSLSRDPNYGYTFGSGTRLTVV.

The CDR3 spells CASSLPDRGHPDNEQFF. In nucleotides, the CDR3 is TGTGCCAGCAGCTTACCGGACAGGGGGCACCCCGACAATGAGCAGTTCTTC. The rearrangement joins TRBV7-9 to TRBJ2-1; 11 bases agree with TRBD1. The germline CDR1 and CDR2 sequences are SEHNR and FQNEAQ (reference sequence). The trim removed 2 bases at V and 5 bases at J, leaving 8 bases unmatched. The CDR3 covers 17 residues.

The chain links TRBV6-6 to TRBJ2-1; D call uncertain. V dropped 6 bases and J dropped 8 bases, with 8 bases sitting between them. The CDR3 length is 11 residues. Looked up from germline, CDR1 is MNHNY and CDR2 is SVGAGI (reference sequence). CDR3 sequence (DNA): TGTGCCAGCAGCAATCGGGATGAGCAGTTCTTC. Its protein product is CASSNRDEQFF.

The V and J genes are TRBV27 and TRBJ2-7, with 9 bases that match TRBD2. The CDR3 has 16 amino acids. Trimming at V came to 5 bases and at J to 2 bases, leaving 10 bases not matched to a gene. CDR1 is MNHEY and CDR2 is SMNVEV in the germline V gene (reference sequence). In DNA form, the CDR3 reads TGTGCCAGCAGTCCCGCTAGCGGGGATATGACCTACGAGCAGTACTTC. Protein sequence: CASSPASGDMTYEQYF.

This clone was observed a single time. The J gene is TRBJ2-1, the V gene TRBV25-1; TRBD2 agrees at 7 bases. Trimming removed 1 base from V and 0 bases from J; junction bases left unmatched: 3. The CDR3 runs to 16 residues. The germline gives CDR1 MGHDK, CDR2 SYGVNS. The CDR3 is CASSEWEGGSYNEQFF. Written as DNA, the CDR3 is TGTGCCAGCAGTGAATGGGAGGGAGGCTCCTACAATGAGCAGTTCTTC.

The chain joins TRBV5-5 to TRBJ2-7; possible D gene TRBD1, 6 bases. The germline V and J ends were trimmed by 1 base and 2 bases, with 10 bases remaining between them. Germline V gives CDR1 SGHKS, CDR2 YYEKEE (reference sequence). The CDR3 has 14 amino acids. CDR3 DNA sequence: TGTGCCAGCAGCTTGTTTGGGGGCGCCTACGAGCAGTACTTC. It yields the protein CASSLFGGAYEQYF.

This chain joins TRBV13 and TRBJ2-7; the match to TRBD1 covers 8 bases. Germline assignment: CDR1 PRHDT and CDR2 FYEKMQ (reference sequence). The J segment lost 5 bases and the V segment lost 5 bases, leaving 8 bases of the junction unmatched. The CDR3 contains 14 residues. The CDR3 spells CASSREDRGHEQYF. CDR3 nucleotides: TGTGCCAGCAGCCGTGAAGACAGGGGCCACGAGCAGTACTTC.

The CDR3 spells CASSLRYLGNQPQHF. The DNA for the CDR3 is TGCGCCAGCAGCCTAAGATACCTGGGAAATCAGCCCCAGCATTTT. The J gene is TRBJ1-5, the V gene TRBV4-1; D is unresolved. Trimming pared 4 bases from V and 4 bases from J, leaving 14 bases between. The CDR3 length is 15 residues. Germline V gives CDR1 MGHRA, CDR2 YSYEKL.

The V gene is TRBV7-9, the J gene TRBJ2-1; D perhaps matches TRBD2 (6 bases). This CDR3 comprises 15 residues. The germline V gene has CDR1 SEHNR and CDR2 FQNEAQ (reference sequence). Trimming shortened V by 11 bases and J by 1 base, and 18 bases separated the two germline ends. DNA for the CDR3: TGTGCCCGCGAGAAGCTAGCGCAGTCCTACAATGAGCAGTTCTTC. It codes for CAREKLAQSYNEQFF.

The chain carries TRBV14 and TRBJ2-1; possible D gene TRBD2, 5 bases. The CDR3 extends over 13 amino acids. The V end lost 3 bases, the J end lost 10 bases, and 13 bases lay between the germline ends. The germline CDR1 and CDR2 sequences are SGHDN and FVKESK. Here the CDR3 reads CASSQELDLEQFF. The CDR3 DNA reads TGTGCCAGCAGCCAGGAACTAGACCTCGAGCAGTTCTTC. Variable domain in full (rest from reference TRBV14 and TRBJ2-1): EAGVTQFPSHSVIEKGQTVTLRCDPISGHDNLYWYRRVMGKEIKFLLHFVKESKQDESGMPNNRFLAERTGGTYSTLKVQPAELEDSGVYFCASSQELDLEQFFGPGTRLTVL.

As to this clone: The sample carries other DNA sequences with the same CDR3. The CDR3, as DNA: TGTGCCTCTCGTAACACCGGGGAGCTGTTTTTT. As protein: CASRNTGELFF. The J gene is TRBJ2-2, the V gene TRBV28; no firm D call. The CDR3 spans 11 residues. Trimming pared 11 bases from V and 2 bases from J, leaving 6 bases between. From germline, CDR1 is MDHEN and CDR2 SYDVKM.

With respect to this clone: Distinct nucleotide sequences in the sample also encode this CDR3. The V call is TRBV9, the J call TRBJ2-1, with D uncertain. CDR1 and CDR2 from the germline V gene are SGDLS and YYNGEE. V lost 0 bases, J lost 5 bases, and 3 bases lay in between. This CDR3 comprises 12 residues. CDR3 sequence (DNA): TGTGCCAGCAGCGTAGGGGACAATGAGCAGTTCTTC. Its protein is CASSVGDNEQFF.

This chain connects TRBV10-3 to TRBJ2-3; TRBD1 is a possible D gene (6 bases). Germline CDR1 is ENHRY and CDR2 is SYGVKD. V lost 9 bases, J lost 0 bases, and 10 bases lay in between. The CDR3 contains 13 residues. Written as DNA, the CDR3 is TGTGCCATAAAGGGACAAAGCACAGATACGCAGTATTTT. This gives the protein CAIKGQSTDTQYF.

The CDR3 spells CASSFKYRAQYGYTF. The CDR3 bases are TGTGCCAGCAGCTTTAAGTACAGGGCCCAGTATGGCTACACCTTC. This rearrangement joins TRBV5-4 to TRBJ1-2, with a weak D call TRBD1 (6 bases). Germline values: CDR1 SGHNT, CDR2 YYREEE (reference sequence). CDR3 length: 15 residues. The V end was cut by 2 bases, the J end by 5 bases, with 16 bases between.

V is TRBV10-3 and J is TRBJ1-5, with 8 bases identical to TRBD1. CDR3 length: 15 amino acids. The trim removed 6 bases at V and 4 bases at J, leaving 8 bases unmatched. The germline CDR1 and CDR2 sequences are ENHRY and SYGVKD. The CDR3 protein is CAISLGQGSNQPQHF. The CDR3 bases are TGTGCCATCAGCCTCGGACAGGGAAGTAATCAGCCCCAGCATTTT.

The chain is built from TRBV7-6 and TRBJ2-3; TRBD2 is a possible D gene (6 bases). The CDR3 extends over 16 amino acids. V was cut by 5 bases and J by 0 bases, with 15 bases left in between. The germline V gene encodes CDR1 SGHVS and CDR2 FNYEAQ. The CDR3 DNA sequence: TGTGCCAGCAGCGCGATAGCGGAGTCTAGCACAGATACGCAGTATTTT. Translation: CASSAIAESSTDTQYF.

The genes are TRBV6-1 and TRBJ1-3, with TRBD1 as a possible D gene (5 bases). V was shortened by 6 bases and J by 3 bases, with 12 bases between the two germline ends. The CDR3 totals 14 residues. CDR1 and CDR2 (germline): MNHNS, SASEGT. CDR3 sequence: CASREQVYGNTIYF. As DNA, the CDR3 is TGTGCCAGCAGGGAACAGGTTTATGGAAACACCATATATTTT.

As DNA, the CDR3 is TGTGCCAGCCGAAGTTTAGGACAGGGGGGATCCTATGGCTACACCTTC. Protein: CASRSLGQGGSYGYTF. J is TRBJ1-2 and V is TRBV19; 10 nucleotides agree with TRBD1. Per the germline V gene, CDR1 is LNHDA and CDR2 is SQIVND (reference sequence). The V and J ends lost 9 bases and 4 bases, in that order; junction bases with no gene match: 14. This CDR3 has 16 amino acids.

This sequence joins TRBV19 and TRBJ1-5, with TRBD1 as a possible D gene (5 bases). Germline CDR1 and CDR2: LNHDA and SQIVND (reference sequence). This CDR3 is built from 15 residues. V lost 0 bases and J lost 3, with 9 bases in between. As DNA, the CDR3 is TGTGCCAGTAGTATAGATCGAGGGGTCAATCAGCCCCAGCATTTT. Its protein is CASSIDRGVNQPQHF. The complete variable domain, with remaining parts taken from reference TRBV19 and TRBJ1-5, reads DGGITQSPKYLFRKEGQNVTLSCEQNLNHDAMYWYRQDPGQGLRLIYYSQIVNDFQKGDIAEGYSVSREKKESFPLTVTSAQKNPTAFYLCASSIDRGVNQPQHFGDGTRLSIL.

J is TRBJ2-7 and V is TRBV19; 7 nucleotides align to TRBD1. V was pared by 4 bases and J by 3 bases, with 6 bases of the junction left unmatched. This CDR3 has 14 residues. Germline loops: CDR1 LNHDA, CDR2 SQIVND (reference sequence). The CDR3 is CASSKQGQHYEQYF. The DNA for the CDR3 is TGTGCCAGTAGTAAACAGGGGCAACACTACGAGCAGTACTTC.

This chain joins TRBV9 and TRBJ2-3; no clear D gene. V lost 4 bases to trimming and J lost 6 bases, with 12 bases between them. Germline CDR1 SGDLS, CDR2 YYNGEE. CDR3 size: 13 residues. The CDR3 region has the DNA TGTGCCAGCAGCTCAGAAGTACCGGATACGCAGTATTTT. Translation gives CASSSEVPDTQYF.

The CDR3 here is CASSDSEFLRPGQTNQPQHF. CDR3 in DNA: TGTGCCAGCAGTGACTCTGAATTTCTCCGGCCGGGACAGACTAATCAGCCCCAGCATTTT. This rearrangement joins TRBV6-4 to TRBJ1-5, with 7 bases that match TRBD1. CDR1 MRHNA and CDR2 SNTAGT come from the germline V gene. This CDR3 spans 20 amino acids. The J segment lost 4 bases and the V segment lost 0 bases, leaving 18 bases of the junction unmatched.

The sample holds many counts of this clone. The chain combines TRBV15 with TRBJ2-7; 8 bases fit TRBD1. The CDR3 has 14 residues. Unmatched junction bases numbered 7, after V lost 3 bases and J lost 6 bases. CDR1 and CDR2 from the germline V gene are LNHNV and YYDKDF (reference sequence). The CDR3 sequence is CATSRDRETAEQYF. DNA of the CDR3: TGTGCCACCAGCAGGGACAGGGAGACGGCCGAGCAGTACTTC.